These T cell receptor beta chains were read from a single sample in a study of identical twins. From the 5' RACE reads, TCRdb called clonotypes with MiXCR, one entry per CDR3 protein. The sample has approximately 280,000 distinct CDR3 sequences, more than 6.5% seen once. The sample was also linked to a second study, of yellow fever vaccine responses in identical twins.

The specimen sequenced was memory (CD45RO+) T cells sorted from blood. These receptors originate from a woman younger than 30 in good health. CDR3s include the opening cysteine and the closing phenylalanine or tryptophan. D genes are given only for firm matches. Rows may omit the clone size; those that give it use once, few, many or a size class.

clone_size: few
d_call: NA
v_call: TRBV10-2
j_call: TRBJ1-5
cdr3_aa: CASRGDGENQPQHF
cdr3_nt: TGCGCCAGCAGAGGAGACGGAGAGAATCAGCCCCAGCATTTT

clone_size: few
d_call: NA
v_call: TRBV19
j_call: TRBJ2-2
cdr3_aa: CASSTPRGSANTGELFF
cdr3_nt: TGTGCCAGTAGTACCCCGAGGGGGTCCGCGAACACCGGGGAGCTGTTTTTT

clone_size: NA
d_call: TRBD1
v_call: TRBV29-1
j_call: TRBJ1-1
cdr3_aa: CSVAGTEMRGSNTEAFF
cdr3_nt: TGCAGCGTTGCCGGGACAGAAATGCGCGGGTCCAACACTGAAGCTTTCTTT

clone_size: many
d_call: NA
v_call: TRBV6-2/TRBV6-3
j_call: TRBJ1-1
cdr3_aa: CASSRLWSNTEAFF
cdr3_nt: TGTGCCAGCAGTCGCTTGTGGTCGAACACTGAAGCTTTCTTT

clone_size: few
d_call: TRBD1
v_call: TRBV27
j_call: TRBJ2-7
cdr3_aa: CASSFNRGSEQYF
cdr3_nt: TGTGCCAGCAGTTTTAACAGGGGTTCCGAGCAGTACTTC

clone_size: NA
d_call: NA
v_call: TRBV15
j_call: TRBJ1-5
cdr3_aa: CATTKSFVGNQPQHF
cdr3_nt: TGTGCCACCACCAAAAGTTTTGTTGGCAATCAGCCCCAGCATTTT

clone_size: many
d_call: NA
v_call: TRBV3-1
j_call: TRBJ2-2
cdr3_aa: CASSQDLSVTGELFF
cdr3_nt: TGTGCCAGCAGCCAAGATTTGAGTGTCACCGGGGAGCTGTTTTTT

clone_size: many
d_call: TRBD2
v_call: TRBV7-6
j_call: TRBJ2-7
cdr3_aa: CASSLGLAGGASYEQYF
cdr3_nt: TGTGCCAGCAGCTTAGGTCTAGCGGGAGGAGCCTCCTACGAGCAGTACTTC

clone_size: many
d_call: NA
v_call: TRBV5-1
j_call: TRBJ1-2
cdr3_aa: CASSLAGADYGYTF
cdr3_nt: TGCGCCAGCAGCTTGGCCGGGGCAGACTATGGCTACACCTTC

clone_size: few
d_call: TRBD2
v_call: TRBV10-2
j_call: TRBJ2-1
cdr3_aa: CASNLAGYNEQFF
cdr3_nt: TGCGCCAGCAACTTAGCGGGGTACAATGAGCAGTTCTTC

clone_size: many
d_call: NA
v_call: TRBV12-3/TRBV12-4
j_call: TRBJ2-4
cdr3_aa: CASSPKAGTAVMVGKNIQYF
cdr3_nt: TGTGCCAGCAGTCCCAAAGCAGGGACCGCAGTCATGGTGGGCAAAAACATTCAGTACTTC

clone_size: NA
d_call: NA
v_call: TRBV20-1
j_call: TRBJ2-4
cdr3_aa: CSASSEVGAKNIQYF
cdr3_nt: TGCAGTGCTAGCAGTGAAGTCGGAGCCAAAAACATTCAGTACTTC

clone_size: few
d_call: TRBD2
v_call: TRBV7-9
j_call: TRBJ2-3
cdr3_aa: CASSLGGRPYTQYF
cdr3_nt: TGTGCCAGCAGCTTGGGCGGGAGGCCCTATACGCAGTATTTT

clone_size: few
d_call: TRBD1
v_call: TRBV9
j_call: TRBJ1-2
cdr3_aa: CASSAGKLTGQDGYTF
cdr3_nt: TGTGCCAGCAGCGCGGGGAAATTGACAGGGCAGGATGGCTACACCTTC

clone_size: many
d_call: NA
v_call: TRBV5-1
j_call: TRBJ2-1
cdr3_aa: CASRSTGNSYNEQFF
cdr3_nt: TGCGCCAGCAGATCCACAGGGAATTCCTACAATGAGCAGTTCTTC

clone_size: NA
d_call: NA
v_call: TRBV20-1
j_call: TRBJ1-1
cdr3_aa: CSARSPRTNTEAFF
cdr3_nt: TGCAGTGCTAGGAGTCCGCGGACGAACACTGAAGCTTTCTTT

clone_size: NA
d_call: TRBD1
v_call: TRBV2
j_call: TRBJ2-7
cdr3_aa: CASTMDRATYEQYF
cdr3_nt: TGTGCCAGCACCATGGACAGGGCGACCTACGAGCAGTACTTC

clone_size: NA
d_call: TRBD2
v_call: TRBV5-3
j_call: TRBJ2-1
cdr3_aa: CARAGLARGFYNEQFF
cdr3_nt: TGTGCCAGAGCGGGACTAGCGCGGGGATTCTACAATGAGCAGTTCTTC

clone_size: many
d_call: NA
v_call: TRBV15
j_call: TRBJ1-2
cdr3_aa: CATSGLEGISDYGYTF
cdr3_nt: TGTGCCACCAGCGGTTTGGAGGGGATTTCCGACTATGGCTACACCTTC

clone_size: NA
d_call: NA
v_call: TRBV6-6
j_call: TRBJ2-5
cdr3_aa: CASGAGTQYF
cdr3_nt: TGTGCCAGCGGGGCCGGGACCCAGTACTTC

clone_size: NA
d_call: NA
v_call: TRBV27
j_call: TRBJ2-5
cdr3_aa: CASSPSGLRETQYF
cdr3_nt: TGTGCCAGCAGTCCCTCAGGCCTGCGGGAGACCCAGTACTTC

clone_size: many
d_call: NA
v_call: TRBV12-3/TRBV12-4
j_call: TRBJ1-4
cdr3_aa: CASSLARRGKGNEKLFF
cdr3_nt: TGTGCCAGCAGTTTAGCGCGGAGGGGTAAAGGGAATGAAAAACTGTTTTTT

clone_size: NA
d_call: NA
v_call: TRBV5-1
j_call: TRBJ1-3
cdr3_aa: CASSLVGGNTIYF
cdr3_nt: TGCGCCAGCAGCTTGGTAGGCGGAAACACCATATATTTT

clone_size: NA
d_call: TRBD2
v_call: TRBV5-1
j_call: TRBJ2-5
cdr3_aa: CASSYGSGNQETQYF
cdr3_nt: TGCGCCAGCAGCTATGGGAGCGGGAACCAAGAGACCCAGTACTTC

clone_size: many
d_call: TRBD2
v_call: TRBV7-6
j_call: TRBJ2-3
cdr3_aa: CASSFLAGATDTQYF
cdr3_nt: TGTGCCAGCAGCTTCCTAGCGGGAGCCACAGATACGCAGTATTTT

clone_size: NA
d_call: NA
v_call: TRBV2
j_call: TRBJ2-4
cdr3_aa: CASSEKEGVAKNIQYF
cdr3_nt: TGTGCCAGCAGTGAAAAGGAGGGGGTGGCCAAAAACATTCAGTACTTC

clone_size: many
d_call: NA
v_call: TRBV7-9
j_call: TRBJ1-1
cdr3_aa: CASSSTGLGTEAFF
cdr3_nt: TGTGCCAGCAGCTCAACAGGGCTGGGCACTGAAGCTTTCTTT

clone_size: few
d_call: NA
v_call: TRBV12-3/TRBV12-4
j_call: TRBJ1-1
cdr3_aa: CASSSNGLTEAFF
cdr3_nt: TGTGCCAGCAGTTCAAATGGTCTCACTGAAGCTTTCTTT

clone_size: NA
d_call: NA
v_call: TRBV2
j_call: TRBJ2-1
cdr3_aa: CASRGNYNEQFF
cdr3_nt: TGTGCCAGCAGGGGGAACTACAATGAGCAGTTCTTC

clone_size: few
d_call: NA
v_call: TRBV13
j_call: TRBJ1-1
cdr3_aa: CASSFGSATEAFF
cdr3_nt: TGTGCCAGCAGCTTCGGATCAGCCACTGAAGCTTTCTTT

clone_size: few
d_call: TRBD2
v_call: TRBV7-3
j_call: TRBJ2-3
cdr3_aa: CASGTSKTDTQYF
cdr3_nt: TGTGCCAGCGGGACTAGCAAGACAGATACGCAGTATTTT

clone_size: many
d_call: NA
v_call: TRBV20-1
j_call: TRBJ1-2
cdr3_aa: CSAGPTMENDGYTF
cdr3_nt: TGCAGTGCTGGACCCACAATGGAAAACGATGGCTACACCTTC

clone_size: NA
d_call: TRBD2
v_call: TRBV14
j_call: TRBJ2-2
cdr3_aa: CASSRGTSGPTGELFF
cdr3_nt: TGTGCCAGCAGCCGAGGGACTAGCGGGCCCACCGGGGAGCTGTTTTTT

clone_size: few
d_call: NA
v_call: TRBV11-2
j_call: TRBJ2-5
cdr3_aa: CASSRNKDIQETQYF
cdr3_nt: TGTGCCAGCAGCCGAAACAAGGACATACAAGAGACCCAGTACTTC

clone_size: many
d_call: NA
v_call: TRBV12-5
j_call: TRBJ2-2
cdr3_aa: CASGGRTNTGELFF
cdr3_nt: TGTGCTAGTGGCGGACGGACGAACACCGGGGAGCTGTTTTTT

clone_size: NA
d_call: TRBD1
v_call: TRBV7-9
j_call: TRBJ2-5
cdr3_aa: CASSGQATQETQYF
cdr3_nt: TGTGCCAGCAGCGGACAGGCAACTCAAGAGACCCAGTACTTC

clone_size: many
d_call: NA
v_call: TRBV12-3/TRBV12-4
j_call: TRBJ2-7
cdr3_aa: CASSKGPSGSGQYF
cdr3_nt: TGTGCCAGCAGCAAAGGCCCAAGTGGTTCCGGGCAGTACTTC

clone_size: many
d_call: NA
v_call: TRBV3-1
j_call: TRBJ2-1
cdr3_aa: CASSPGYNEQFF
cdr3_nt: TGTGCCAGCAGCCCCGGCTACAATGAGCAGTTCTTC

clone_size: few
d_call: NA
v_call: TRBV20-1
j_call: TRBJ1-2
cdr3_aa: CSAREEAASKIYGYTF
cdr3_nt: TGCAGTGCTAGAGAGGAAGCGGCCAGCAAAATCTATGGCTACACCTTC

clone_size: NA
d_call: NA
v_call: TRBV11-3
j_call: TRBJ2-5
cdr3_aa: CASSLPRYQETQYF
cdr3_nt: TGTGCCAGCAGCCTCCCGCGGTACCAAGAGACCCAGTACTTC

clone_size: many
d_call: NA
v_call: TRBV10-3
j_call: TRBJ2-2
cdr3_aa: CAISAVESGGELFF
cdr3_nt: TGTGCCATCAGTGCTGTAGAAAGCGGCGGGGAGCTGTTTTTT

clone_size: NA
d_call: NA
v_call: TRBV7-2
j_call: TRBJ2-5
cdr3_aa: CASLGVAETQYF
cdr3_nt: TGTGCCAGCCTCGGGGTTGCGGAGACCCAGTACTTC

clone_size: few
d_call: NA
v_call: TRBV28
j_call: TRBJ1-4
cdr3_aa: CASSPPRGKLFF
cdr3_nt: TGTGCCAGCAGTCCCCCCCGGGGAAAACTGTTTTTT

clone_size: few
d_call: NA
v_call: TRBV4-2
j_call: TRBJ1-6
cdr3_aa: CASSPGVDSPLHF
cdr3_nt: TGTGCCAGCAGCCCCGGGGTGGATTCACCCCTCCACTTT

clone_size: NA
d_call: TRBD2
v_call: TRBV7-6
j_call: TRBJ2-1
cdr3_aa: CASSSGLAGDTYNEQFF
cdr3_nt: TGTGCCAGCAGCAGTGGACTAGCGGGAGATACCTACAATGAGCAGTTCTTC

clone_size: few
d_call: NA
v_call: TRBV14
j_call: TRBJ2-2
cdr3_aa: CASSQDQASRITGELFF
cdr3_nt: TGTGCCAGCAGCCAAGATCAGGCTAGTCGAATCACCGGGGAGCTGTTTTTT

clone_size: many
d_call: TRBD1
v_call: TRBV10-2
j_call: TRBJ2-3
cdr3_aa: CASSRTGQSLSSTDTQYF
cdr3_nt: TGCGCCAGCAGCCGGACAGGGCAAAGCCTTTCTAGCACAGATACGCAGTATTTT

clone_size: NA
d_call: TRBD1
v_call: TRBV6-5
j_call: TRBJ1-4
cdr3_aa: CASSYRGTGRGEKLFF
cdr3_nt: TGTGCCAGCAGTTACAGGGGGACAGGGCGGGGTGAAAAACTGTTTTTT

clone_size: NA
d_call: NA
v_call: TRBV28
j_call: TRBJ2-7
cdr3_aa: CASRKGQAGSYEQYF
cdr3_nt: TGTGCCAGCAGAAAGGGTCAGGCCGGCTCCTACGAGCAGTACTTC

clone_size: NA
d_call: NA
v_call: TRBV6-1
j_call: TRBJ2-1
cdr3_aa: CASVKDTRPYNEQFF
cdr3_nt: TGTGCCAGCGTCAAGGATACTCGGCCCTACAATGAGCAGTTCTTC

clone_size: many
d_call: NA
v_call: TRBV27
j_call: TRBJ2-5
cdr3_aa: CASSYSSGGGETQYF
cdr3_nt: TGTGCCAGCAGTTACTCCTCGGGGGGCGGGGAGACCCAGTACTTC

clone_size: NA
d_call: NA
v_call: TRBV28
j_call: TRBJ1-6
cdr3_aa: CASRDTGLSPLHF
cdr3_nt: TGTGCCAGCAGGGACACAGGGTTATCACCCCTCCACTTT

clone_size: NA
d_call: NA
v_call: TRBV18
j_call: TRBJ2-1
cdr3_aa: CASSTLFDRPLSYNEQFF
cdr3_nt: TGTGCCAGCTCAACCCTCTTCGACAGGCCCCTTTCCTACAATGAGCAGTTCTTC